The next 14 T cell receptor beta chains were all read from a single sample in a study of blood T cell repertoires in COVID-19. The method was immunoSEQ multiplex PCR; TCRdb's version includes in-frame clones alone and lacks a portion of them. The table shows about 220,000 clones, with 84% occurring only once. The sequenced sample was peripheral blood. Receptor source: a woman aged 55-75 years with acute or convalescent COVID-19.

CDR3 DNA: TGTGCCAGCAGCTTAGCGGGGGGGTCCTACGAGCAGTACTTC. It specifies CASSLAGGSYEQYF. The chain is built from TRBV13 and TRBJ2-7, with TRBD2 matching over 8 bases. Germline lookup yields CDR1 PRHDT and CDR2 FYEKMQ (reference sequence). The CDR3 loop spans 14 amino acids. The J segment lost 1 base and the V segment lost 1 base, leaving 0 bases of the junction unmatched.

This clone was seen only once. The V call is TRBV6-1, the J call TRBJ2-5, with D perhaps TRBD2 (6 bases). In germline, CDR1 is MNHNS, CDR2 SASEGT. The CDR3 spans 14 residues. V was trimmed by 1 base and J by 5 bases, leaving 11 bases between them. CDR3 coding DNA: TGTGCCAGCAGTGAAGGACTAGATACGGAGACCCAGTACTTC. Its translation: CASSEGLDTETQYF.

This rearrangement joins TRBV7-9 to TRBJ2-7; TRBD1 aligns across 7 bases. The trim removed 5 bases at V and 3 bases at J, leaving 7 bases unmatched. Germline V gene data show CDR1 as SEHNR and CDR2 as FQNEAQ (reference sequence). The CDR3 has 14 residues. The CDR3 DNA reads TGTGCCAGCAGCAGTACCGGGACAGACTACGAGCAGTACTTC. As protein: CASSSTGTDYEQYF.

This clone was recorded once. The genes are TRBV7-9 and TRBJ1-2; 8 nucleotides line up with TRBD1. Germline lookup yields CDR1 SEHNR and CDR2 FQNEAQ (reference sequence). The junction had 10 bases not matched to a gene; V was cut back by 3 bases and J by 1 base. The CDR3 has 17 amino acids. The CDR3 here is CASSFQAGGADNYGYTF. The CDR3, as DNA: TGTGCCAGCAGCTTCCAGGCAGGGGGCGCCGATAACTATGGCTACACCTTC. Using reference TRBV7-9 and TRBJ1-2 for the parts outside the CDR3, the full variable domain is DTGVSQNPRHKITKRGQNVTFRCDPISEHNRLYWYRQTLGQGPEFLTYFQNEAQLEKSRLLSDRFSAERPKGSFSTLEIQRTEQGDSAMYLCASSFQAGGADNYGYTFGSGTRLTVV.

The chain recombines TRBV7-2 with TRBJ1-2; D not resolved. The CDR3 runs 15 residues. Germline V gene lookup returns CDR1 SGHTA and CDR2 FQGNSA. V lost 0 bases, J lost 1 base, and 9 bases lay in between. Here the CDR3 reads CASSLAFQVNYGYTF. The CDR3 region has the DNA TGTGCCAGCAGCTTAGCGTTTCAGGTTAACTATGGCTACACCTTC.

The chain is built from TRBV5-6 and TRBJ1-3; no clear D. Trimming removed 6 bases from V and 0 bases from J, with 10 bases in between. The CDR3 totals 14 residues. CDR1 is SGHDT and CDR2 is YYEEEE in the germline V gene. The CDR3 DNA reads TGTGCCAGCAATGCCAGGATCTCTGGAAACACCATATATTTT. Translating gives CASNARISGNTIYF.

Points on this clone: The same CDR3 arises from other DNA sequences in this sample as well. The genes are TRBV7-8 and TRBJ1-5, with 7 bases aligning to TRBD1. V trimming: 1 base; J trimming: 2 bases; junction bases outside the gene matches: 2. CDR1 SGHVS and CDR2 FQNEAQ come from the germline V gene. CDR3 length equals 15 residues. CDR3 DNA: TGTGCCAGCAGCTTAGGGACAGGCGGCAATCAGCCCCAGCATTTT. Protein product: CASSLGTGGNQPQHF.

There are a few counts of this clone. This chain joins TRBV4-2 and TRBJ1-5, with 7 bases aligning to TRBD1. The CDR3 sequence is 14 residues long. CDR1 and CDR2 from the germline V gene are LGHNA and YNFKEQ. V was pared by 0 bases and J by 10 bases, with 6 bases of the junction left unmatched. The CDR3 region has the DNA TGTGCCAGCAGCCAAGATCGGCAGGGGGGACCCCAGCATTTT. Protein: CASSQDRQGGPQHF.

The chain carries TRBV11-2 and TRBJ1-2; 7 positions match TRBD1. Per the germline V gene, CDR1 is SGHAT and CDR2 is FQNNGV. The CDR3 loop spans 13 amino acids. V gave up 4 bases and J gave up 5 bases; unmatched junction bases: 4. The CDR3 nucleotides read TGTGCCAGCAGCTCGCTACAGGGGTATGGCTACACCTTC. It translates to CASSSLQGYGYTF.

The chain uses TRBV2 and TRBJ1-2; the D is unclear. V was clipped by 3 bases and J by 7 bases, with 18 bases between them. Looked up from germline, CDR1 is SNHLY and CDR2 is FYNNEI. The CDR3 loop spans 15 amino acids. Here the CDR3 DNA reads TGTGCCAGCAGTGAGGACCGACGAGGGATCGGTGGCTACACCTTC. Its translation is CASSEDRRGIGGYTF.

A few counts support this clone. The CDR3 sequence: CASSLGTGGYGYTF. The CDR3 DNA sequence: TGTGCCAGCAGCTTGGGGACAGGGGGCTACGGCTACACCTTC. V is TRBV7-9 and J is TRBJ1-2; 12 nucleotides match TRBD1. Germline CDR1 is SEHNR and CDR2 is FQNEAQ (reference sequence). The CDR3 is 14 residues long. Trimming took 3 bases from V and 8 from J; bases not matched to a gene: 4.

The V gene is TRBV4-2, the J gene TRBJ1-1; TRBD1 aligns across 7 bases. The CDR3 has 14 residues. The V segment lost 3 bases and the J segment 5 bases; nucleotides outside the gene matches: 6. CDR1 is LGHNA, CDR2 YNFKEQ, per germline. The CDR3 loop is CASSQRDSKTEAFF. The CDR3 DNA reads TGTGCCAGCAGCCAGAGGGACAGTAAAACTGAAGCTTTCTTT.

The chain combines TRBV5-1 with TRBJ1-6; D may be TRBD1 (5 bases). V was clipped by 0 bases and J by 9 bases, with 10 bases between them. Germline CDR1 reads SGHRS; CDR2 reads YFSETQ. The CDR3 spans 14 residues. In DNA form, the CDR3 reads TGCGCCAGCAGCTTGGGACAGCCTTCTTCACCCCTCCACTTT. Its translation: CASSLGQPSSPLHF.

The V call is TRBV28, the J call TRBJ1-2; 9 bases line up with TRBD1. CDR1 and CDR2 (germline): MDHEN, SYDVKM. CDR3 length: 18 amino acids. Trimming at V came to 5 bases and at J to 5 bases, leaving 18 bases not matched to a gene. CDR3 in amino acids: CASSRPPGQGRGSYGYTF. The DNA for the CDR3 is TGTGCCAGCAGTCGACCTCCGGGACAGGGAAGAGGAAGTTATGGCTACACCTTC.